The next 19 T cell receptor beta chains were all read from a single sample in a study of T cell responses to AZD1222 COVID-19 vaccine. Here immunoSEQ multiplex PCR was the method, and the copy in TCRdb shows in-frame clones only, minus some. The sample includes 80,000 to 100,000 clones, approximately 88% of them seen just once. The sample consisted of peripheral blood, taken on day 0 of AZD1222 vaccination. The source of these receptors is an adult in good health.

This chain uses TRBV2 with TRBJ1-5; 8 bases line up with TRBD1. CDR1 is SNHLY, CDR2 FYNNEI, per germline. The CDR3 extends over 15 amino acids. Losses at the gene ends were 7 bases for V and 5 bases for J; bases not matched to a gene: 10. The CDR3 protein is CASTLDRVPHQPQHF. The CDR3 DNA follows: TGTGCCAGCACCTTGGACAGGGTACCCCATCAGCCCCAGCATTTT. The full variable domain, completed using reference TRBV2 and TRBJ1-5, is EPEVTQTPSHQVTQMGQEVILRCVPISNHLYFYWYRQILGQKVEFLVSFYNNEISEKSEIFDDQFSVERPDGSNFTLKIRSTKLEDSAMYFCASTLDRVPHQPQHFGDGTRLSIL.

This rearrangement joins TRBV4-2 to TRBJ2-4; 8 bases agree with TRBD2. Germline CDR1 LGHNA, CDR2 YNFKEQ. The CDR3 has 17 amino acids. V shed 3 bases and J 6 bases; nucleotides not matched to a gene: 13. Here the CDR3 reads CASSQAAGREAGNIQYF. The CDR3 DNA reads TGTGCCAGCAGCCAGGCTGCCGGGCGGGAGGCAGGAAACATTCAGTACTTC.

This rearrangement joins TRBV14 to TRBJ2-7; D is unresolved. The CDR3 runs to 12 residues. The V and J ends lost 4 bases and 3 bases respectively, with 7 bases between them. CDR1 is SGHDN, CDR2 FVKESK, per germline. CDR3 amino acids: CASSPQSYEQYF. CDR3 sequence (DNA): TGTGCCAGCAGCCCCCAGAGCTACGAGCAGTACTTC.

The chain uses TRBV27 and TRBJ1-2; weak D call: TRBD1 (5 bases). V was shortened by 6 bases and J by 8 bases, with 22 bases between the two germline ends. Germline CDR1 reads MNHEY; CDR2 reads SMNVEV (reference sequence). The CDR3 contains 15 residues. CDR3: CASSSVQGARRGYTF. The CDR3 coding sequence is TGTGCCAGCAGCTCCGTCCAGGGAGCAAGGCGGGGCTACACCTTC.

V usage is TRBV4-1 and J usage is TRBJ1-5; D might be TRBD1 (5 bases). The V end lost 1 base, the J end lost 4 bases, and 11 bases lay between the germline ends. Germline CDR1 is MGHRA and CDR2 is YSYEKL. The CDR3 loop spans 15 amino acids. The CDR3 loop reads CASSQVLQANQPQHF. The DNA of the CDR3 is TGCGCCAGCAGCCAAGTTTTACAGGCAAATCAGCCCCAGCATTTT.

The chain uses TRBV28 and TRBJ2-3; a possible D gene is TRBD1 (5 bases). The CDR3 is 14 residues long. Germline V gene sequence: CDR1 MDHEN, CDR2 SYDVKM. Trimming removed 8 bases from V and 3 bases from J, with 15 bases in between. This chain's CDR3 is CASLKGFETDTQYF. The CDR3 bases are TGTGCCAGCCTCAAGGGGTTCGAGACAGATACGCAGTATTTT.

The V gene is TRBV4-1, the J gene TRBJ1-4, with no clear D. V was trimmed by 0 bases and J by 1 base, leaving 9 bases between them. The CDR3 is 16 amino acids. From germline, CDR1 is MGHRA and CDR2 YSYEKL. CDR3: CASSQDFFGTNEKLFF. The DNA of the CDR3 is TGCGCCAGCAGCCAAGATTTTTTTGGAACTAATGAAAAACTGTTTTTT.

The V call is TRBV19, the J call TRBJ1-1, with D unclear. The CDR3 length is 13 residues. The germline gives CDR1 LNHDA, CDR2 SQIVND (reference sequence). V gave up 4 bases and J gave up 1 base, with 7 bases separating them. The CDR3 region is CASSNGWNTEAFF. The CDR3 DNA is TGTGCCAGTAGTAACGGGTGGAACACTGAAGCTTTCTTT. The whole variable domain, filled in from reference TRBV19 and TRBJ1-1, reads DGGITQSPKYLFRKEGQNVTLSCEQNLNHDAMYWYRQDPGQGLRLIYYSQIVNDFQKGDIAEGYSVSREKKESFPLTVTSAQKNPTAFYLCASSNGWNTEAFFGQGTRLTVV.

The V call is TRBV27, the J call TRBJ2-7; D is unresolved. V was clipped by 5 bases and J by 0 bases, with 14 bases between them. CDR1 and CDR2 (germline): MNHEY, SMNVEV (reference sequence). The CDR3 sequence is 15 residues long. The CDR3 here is CASSSSYGPSYEQYF. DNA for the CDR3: TGTGCCAGCAGTAGCTCGTACGGGCCCTCCTACGAGCAGTACTTC.

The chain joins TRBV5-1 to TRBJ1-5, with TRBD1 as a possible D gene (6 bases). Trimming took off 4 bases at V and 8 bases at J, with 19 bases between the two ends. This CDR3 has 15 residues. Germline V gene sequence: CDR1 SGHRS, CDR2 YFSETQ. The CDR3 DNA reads TGCGCCAGCAGCCTATCGGGACAAGTTGATGAGCCCCAGCATTTT. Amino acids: CASSLSGQVDEPQHF. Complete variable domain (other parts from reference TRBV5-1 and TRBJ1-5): KAGVTQTPRYLIKTRGQQVTLSCSPISGHRSVSWYQQTPGQGLQFLFEYFSETQRNKGNFPGRFSGRQFSNSRSEMNVSTLELGDSALYLCASSLSGQVDEPQHFGDGTRLSIL.

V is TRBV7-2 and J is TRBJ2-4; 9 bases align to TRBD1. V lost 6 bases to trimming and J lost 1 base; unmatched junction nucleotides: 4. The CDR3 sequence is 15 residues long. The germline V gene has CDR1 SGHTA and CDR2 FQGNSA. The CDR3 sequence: CASRIQGAAKNIQYF. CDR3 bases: TGTGCCAGCAGAATACAGGGGGCGGCCAAAAACATTCAGTACTTC. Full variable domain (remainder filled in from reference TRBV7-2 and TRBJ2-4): GAGVSQSPSNKVTEKGKDVELRCDPISGHTALYWYRQSLGQGLEFLIYFQGNSAPDKSGLPSDRFSAERTGGSVSTLTIQRTQQEDSAVYLCASRIQGAAKNIQYFGAGTRLSVL.

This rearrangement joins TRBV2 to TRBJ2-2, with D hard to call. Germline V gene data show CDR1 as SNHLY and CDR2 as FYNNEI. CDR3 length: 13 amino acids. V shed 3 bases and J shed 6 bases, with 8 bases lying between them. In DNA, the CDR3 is TGTGCCAGCAGTGAGGACCAGGCCGGGGAGCTGTTTTTT. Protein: CASSEDQAGELFF. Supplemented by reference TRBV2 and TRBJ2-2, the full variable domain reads EPEVTQTPSHQVTQMGQEVILRCVPISNHLYFYWYRQILGQKVEFLVSFYNNEISEKSEIFDDQFSVERPDGSNFTLKIRSTKLEDSAMYFCASSEDQAGELFFGEGSRLTVL.

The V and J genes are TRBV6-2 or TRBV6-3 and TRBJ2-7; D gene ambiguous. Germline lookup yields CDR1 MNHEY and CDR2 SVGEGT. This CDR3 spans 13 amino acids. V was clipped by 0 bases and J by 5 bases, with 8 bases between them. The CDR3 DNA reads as TGTGCCAGCAGTTACTCCGGACCAAACGAGCAGTACTTC. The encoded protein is CASSYSGPNEQYF.

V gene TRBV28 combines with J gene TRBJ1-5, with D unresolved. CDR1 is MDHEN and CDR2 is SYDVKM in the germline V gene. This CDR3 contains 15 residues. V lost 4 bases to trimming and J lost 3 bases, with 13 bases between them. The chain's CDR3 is CASSSRSGYNQPQHF. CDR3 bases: TGTGCCAGCAGTTCACGGTCGGGCTACAATCAGCCCCAGCATTTT.

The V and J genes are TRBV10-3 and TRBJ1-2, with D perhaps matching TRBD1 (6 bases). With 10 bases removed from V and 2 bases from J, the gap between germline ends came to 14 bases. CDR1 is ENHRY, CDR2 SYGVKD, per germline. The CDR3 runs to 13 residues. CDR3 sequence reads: CASSGGRNYGYTF. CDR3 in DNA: TGTGCCAGCTCTGGGGGCAGGAACTATGGCTACACCTTC.

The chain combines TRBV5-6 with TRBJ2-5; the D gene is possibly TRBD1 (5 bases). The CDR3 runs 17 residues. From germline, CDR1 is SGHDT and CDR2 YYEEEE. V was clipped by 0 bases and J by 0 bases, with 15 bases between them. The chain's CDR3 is CASSLVGQGGHQETQYF. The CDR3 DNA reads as TGTGCCAGCAGCTTGGTAGGGCAGGGTGGTCACCAAGAGACCCAGTACTTC.

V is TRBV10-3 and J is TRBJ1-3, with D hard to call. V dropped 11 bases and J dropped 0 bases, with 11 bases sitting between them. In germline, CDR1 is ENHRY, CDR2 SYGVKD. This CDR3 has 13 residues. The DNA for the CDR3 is TGTGCCGTCCTACCGGACTCTGGAAACACCATATATTTT. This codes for CAVLPDSGNTIYF.

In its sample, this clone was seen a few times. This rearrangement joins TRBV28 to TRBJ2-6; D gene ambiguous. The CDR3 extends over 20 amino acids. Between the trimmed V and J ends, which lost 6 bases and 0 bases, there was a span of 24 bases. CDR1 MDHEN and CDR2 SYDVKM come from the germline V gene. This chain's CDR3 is CASSRRRSEDFYSGANVLTF. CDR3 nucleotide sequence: TGTGCCAGCAGCCGAAGGCGGTCAGAAGATTTTTACTCTGGGGCCAACGTCCTGACTTTC.

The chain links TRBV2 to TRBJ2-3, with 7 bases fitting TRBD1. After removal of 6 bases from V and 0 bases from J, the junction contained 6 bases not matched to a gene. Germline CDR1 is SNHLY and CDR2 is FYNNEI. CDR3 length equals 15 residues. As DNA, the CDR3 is TGTGCCAGCAGGGCAGGGGGTTTTAGCACAGATACGCAGTATTTT. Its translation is CASRAGGFSTDTQYF.